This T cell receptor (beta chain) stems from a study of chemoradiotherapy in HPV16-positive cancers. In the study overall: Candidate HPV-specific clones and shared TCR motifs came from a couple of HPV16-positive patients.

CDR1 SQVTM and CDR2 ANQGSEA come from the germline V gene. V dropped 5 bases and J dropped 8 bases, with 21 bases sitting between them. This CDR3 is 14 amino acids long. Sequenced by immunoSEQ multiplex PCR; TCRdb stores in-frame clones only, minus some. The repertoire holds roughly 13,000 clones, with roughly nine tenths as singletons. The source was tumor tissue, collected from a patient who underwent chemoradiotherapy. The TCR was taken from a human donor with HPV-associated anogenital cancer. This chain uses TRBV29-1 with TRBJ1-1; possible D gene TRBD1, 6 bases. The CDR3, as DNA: TGCAGCGTTCCCCGGGGGGCAGGGGCAGTAGAAGCTTTCTTT. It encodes CSVPRGAGAVEAFF. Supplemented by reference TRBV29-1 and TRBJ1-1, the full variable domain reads SAVISQKPSRDICQRGTSLTIQCQVDSQVTMMFWYRQQPGQSLTLIATANQGSEATYESGFVIDKFPISRPNLTFSTLTVSNMSPEDSSIYLCSVPRGAGAVEAFFGQGTRLTVV.